This T cell receptor (beta chain) originates from a study of blood T cells in healthy people across ages. Germline assignment: CDR1 SGHTA and CDR2 FQGNSA. The V and J ends lost 0 bases and 11 bases, in that order; junction bases with no gene match: 6. The CDR3 has 13 residues. Those donating, healthy Caucasian individuals from Russia, were aged roughly 6 to 95. Whenever a sample was processed, at least 6.5 million PBMCs were isolated. A sample-barcoded 5' primer and a J-beta primer mix were used in a second PCR of roughly 7 to 11 cycles. Each cDNA molecule was tagged by a template-switch adaptor with 12 random nucleotides. Every sample produced at least 3 million CDR3-containing paired-end reads. TCRdb used MiXCR to reprocess the 5' RACE reads, holding one entry per CDR3 protein. The data contain about 970,000 distinct CDR3 sequences, about 53% of them singletons.

The sequenced sample was blood. The clonotype was recovered from an older woman in good health. The J gene is TRBJ2-5, the V gene TRBV7-2; TRBD2 matches 7 bases. CDR3 in amino acids: CASSLASGREQYF. CDR3 nucleotides: TGTGCCAGCAGCTTAGCGTCAGGGAGGGAGCAGTACTTC.